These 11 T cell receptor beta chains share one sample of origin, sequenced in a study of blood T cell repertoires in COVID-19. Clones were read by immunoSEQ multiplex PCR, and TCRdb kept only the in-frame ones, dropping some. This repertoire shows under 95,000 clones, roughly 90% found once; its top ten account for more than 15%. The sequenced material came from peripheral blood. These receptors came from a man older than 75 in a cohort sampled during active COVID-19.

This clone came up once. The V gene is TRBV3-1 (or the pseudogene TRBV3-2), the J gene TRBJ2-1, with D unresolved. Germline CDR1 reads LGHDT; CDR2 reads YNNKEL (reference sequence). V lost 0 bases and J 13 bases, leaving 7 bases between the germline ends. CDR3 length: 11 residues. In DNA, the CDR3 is TGTGCCAGCAGCCAAGAATACAGCCAGTTCTTC. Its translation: CASSQEYSQFF.

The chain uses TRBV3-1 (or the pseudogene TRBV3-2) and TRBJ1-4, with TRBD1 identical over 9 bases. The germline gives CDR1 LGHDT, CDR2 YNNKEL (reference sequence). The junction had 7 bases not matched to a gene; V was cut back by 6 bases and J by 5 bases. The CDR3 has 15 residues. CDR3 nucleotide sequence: TGTGCCAGCAGTCCCGGGACAGGGCTGAATGAAAAACTGTTTTTT. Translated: CASSPGTGLNEKLFF.

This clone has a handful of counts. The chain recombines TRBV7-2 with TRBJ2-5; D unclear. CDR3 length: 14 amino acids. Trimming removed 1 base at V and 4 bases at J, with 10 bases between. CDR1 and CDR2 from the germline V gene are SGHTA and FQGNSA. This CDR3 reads CASSLESPIETQYF. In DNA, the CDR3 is TGTGCCAGCAGCTTAGAAAGCCCTATAGAGACCCAGTACTTC.

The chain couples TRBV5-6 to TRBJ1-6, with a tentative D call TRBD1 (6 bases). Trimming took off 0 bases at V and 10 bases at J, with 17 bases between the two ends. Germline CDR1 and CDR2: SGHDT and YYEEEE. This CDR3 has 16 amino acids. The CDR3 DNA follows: TGTGCCAGCAGCTTGGACGGAACAGGGTGGGGATCACCCCTCCACTTT. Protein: CASSLDGTGWGSPLHF.

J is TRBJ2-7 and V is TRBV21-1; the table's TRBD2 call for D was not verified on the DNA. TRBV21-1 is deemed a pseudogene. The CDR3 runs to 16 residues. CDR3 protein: CASSKGPMGTSAEQYV. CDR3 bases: TGTGCCAGCAGCAAAGGACCTATGGGGACTAGCGCCGAGCAGTACGTC.

The CDR3 DNA follows: TGTGCCAGCAGCACCCAGGACAGGGGGCGCGAGGACTATCCCTACGAGCAGTACTTC. Its translation: CASSTQDRGREDYPYEQYF. The chain links TRBV21-1 to TRBJ2-7; TRBD1, the table's D call, lacks a check against the DNA. TRBV21-1 is a pseudogene. The CDR3 has 19 residues.

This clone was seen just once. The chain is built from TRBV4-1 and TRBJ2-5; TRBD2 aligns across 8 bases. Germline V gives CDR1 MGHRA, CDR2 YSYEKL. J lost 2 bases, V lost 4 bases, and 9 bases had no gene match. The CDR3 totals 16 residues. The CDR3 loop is CASSPSGRGGQETQYF. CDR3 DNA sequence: TGCGCCAGCAGCCCAAGTGGTCGGGGGGGGCAAGAGACCCAGTACTTC.

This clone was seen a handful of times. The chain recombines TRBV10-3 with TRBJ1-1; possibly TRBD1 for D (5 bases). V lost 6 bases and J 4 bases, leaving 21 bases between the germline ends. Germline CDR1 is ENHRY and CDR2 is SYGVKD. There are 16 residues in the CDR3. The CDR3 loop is CAISSFGGEESTEAFF. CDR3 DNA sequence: TGTGCCATCAGCTCCTTTGGGGGGGAGGAGAGCACTGAAGCTTTCTTT.

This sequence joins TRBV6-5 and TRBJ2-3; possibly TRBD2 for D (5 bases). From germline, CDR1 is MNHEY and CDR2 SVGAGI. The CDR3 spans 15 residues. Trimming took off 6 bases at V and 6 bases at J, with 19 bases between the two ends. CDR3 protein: CASRGSPASPDTQYF. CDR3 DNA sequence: TGTGCCAGCAGAGGAAGTCCGGCTAGCCCGGATACGCAGTATTTT.

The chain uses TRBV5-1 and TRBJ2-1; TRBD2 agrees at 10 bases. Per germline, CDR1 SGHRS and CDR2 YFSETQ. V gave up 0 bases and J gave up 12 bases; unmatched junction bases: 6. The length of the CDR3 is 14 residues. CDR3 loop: CASSLVSGGASQFF. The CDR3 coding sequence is TGCGCCAGCAGCTTGGTCAGCGGGGGGGCCTCGCAGTTCTTC.

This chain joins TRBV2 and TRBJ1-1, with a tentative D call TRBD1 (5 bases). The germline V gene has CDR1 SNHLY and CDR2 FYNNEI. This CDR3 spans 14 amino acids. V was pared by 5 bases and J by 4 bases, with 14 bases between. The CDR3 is CASSLEVGGTEAFF. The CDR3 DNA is TGTGCCAGCAGTTTAGAGGTGGGGGGCACTGAAGCTTTCTTT.